The 7 T cell receptor beta chains listed next were all sequenced from one sample in a study of cytomegalovirus exposure and HLA in healthy donors. The PCR contained 60 Vbeta and 13 Jbeta primers. TCRdb's table, derived via immunoSEQ multiplex PCR, lists solely in-frame clones and lacks some. The data contain around 140,000 clones, around 80% of them seen just once; the ten biggest clones take up roughly 1.8%. Specimen: PBMCs. The origin of the receptors is a female donor in good health and CMV-seropositive.

This chain connects TRBV7-2 to TRBJ1-5, with D perhaps matching TRBD1 (5 bases). The CDR3 runs 15 residues. Deletions cut 2 bases from V and 3 bases from J, with 11 bases between. Germline V gene sequence: CDR1 SGHTA, CDR2 FQGNSA. CDR3 region: CASSLFGGVNQPQHF. CDR3 sequence (DNA): TGTGCCAGCAGCTTATTCGGAGGGGTCAATCAGCCCCAGCATTTT.

This clone occurred once. The CDR3 coding sequence is TGTGCCAGCAGCTTCACTAGCGGGGGTTCCACCGGGGAGCTGTTTTTT. The encoded protein is CASSFTSGGSTGELFF. J is TRBJ2-2 and V is TRBV5-6; 11 nucleotides align to TRBD2. V was clipped by 2 bases and J by 4 bases; unmatched bases: 4. Looked up from germline, CDR1 is SGHDT and CDR2 is YYEEEE. The CDR3 has 16 residues.

V is TRBV29-1 and J is TRBJ1-1; tentatively, D is TRBD1 (6 bases). V was trimmed by 3 bases and J by 4 bases, leaving 12 bases between them. CDR3 length: 13 residues. In germline, CDR1 is SQVTM, CDR2 ANQGSEA. The DNA of the CDR3 is TGCAGCGTTGAGGGGGCGCGGAGCACTGAAGCTTTCTTT. It yields the protein CSVEGARSTEAFF.

Regarding this clone: The same CDR3 arises from other DNA sequences in this sample as well. The chain uses TRBV30 and TRBJ2-4; D is perhaps TRBD2 (6 bases). Per germline, CDR1 GTSNPN and CDR2 SVGIG (reference sequence). V was shortened by 0 bases and J by 1 base, with 10 bases between the two germline ends. The CDR3 has 15 amino acids. CDR3: CAWSVGGEAKNIQYF. The CDR3 nucleotides are TGTGCCTGGAGTGTCGGGGGTGAGGCCAAAAACATTCAGTACTTC.

The rearrangement joins TRBV28 to TRBJ1-1; D ambiguous. The V and J ends lost 2 bases and 11 bases respectively, with 9 bases between them. The CDR3 extends over 11 amino acids. Germline V CDR1 and CDR2: MDHEN, SYDVKM. CDR3 sequence: CASSLPSGAFF. The CDR3 region has the DNA TGTGCCAGCAGTTTACCATCCGGGGCTTTCTTT.

J is TRBJ2-3 and V is TRBV5-8, with D possibly matching TRBD1 (6 bases). This CDR3 has 14 amino acids. V was pared by 5 bases and J by 1 base, with 11 bases between. Per the germline V gene, CDR1 is SGHTS and CDR2 is YDEGEE. The CDR3 DNA follows: TGTGCCAGCAGACCAAGACAGGGCACAGATACGCAGTATTTT. This translates into CASRPRQGTDTQYF.

The chain couples TRBV14 to TRBJ2-5; 11 positions match TRBD2. CDR1 and CDR2 (germline): SGHDN, FVKESK. The CDR3 is 17 amino acids. Losses at the gene ends were 5 bases for V and 5 bases for J; bases not matched to a gene: 13. CDR3 nucleotides: TGTGCCAGCAGCGATATCTCTGAACTAGCGGGAGTGGAGACCCAGTACTTC. Translated: CASSDISELAGVETQYF.